The 7 T cell receptor beta chains below were found in one sample sequenced in a study of blood T cell repertoires in COVID-19. The protocol was immunoSEQ multiplex PCR, while the TCRdb copy is restricted to in-frame clones and leaves out a portion. This sample has over 200,000 clones; around nine tenths occur once, and the top ten carry roughly 2.5%. The sequencing input was peripheral blood. The origin of the receptors is a woman aged 55-69 years with acute or convalescent COVID-19.

The genes are TRBV3-1 (or the pseudogene TRBV3-2) and TRBJ2-3, with 11 positions matching TRBD1. Trimming removed 4 bases from V and 4 bases from J; junction bases left unmatched: 4. CDR1 is LGHDT, CDR2 YNNKEL, per germline (reference sequence). The CDR3 totals 15 residues. CDR3 in amino acids: CASSRPGQGADTQYF. The CDR3 DNA is TGTGCCAGCAGCCGTCCGGGACAGGGGGCAGATACGCAGTATTTT.

CDR3 protein: CASSSWTGRDEQYF. CDR3 sequence (DNA): TGCGCCAGCAGTTCATGGACAGGGAGGGACGAGCAGTACTTC. The rearrangement uses TRBV5-1 and TRBJ2-7; D might be TRBD1 (8 bases). Germline CDR1 SGHRS, CDR2 YFSETQ. CDR3 length equals 14 residues. Trimming left V 5 bases short and J 5 bases short, with 17 bases between.

The chain has TRBV4-3 and TRBJ2-7; 10 nucleotides line up with TRBD2. CDR3 size: 18 residues. Germline trimming cut 0 bases from V and 0 bases from J; bases unmatched to any gene: 8. Per germline, CDR1 LGHNA and CDR2 YSLEER. The CDR3 nucleotides read TGCGCCAGCAGCCAAGAGTGGGCCCTAGCGGGGGCCTCCTACGAGCAGTACTTC. Translated, it gives CASSQEWALAGASYEQYF.

This chain connects TRBV11-3 to TRBJ2-1; 12 nucleotides match TRBD2. V shed 3 bases and J 9 bases; nucleotides not matched to a gene: 6. The CDR3 spans 15 residues. Germline V gene data show CDR1 as SGHNT and CDR2 as YENEEA. CDR3 region: CASSFGLAGGGEQFF. Written as DNA, the CDR3 is TGTGCCAGCAGCTTCGGCCTAGCGGGAGGGGGTGAGCAGTTCTTC.

This clone appeared once. The V gene is TRBV9, the J gene TRBJ2-7; D might be TRBD1 (5 bases). CDR1 and CDR2 from the germline V gene are SGDLS and YYNGEE. V was pared by 4 bases and J by 1 base, with 12 bases between. The CDR3 is 14 amino acids. The CDR3 DNA reads TGTGCCAGCAGCCCTCGACAGCCTTCCTACGAGCAGTACTTC. It yields the protein CASSPRQPSYEQYF.

The chain joins TRBV5-5 to TRBJ2-1, with D possibly TRBD1 on 6 matching bases. This CDR3 has 13 residues. Germline V CDR1 and CDR2: SGHKS, YYEKEE (reference sequence). V was trimmed by 5 bases and J by 7 bases, leaving 13 bases between them. CDR3 DNA sequence: TGTGCCAGCAGTGTTGACAGGCGAAATGAGCAGTTCTTC. Protein sequence: CASSVDRRNEQFF.

CDR3 coding DNA: TGTGCCAGCAGCTCACTTGTACTCTCTGGGGCCAACGTCCTGACTTTC. It yields the protein CASSSLVLSGANVLTF. The rearrangement joins TRBV11-2 to TRBJ2-6; no clear D gene. CDR1 SGHAT and CDR2 FQNNGV come from the germline V gene. The CDR3 is made up of 16 amino acids. V was clipped by 4 bases and J by 0 bases, with 10 bases between them.